Following are 8 T cell receptor beta chains from one sample sequenced in a study of Graves' ophthalmopathy and Graves' hyperthyroidism. Researchers took RNA transcripts and amplified TCR beta CDR3 regions from them. In the first round, RT-PCR was carried out with HTBI primers, and a multiplex PCR formed the second round. TCRdb redid the calling of the multiplex PCR reads with MiXCR, one entry per CDR3 protein. Found here are approximately 460,000 distinct CDR3 sequences, roughly an eighth of them singletons; the top ten hold 8% to 10%. Source material: blood. Receptors originate from a woman in her 30s with Graves' ophthalmopathy.

Many counts were recorded for this clonotype. The V and J genes are TRBV27 and TRBJ2-7; D is uncertain. The CDR3 extends over 14 amino acids. CDR1 and CDR2 (germline): MNHEY, SMNVEV (reference sequence). V lost 7 bases to trimming and J lost 3 bases, with 16 bases between them. CDR3 nucleotide sequence: TGTGCCAGCACCCCCCGGCCAGAAGGCTACGAGCAGTACTTC. It translates to CASTPRPEGYEQYF.

This clonotype was detected ten times or more. The CDR3, as DNA: TGTGCCAGCAGTGAAGAGAGGGGATCGAGCTATGGCTACACCTTC. Translating gives CASSEERGSSYGYTF. The V call is TRBV6-1, the J call TRBJ1-2; perhaps TRBD1 as D (5 bases). Germline CDR1 MNHNS, CDR2 SASEGT. With 1 base removed from V and 4 bases from J, the gap between germline ends came to 13 bases. This CDR3 is built from 15 residues.

Ten or more counts support this clonotype. V and J are TRBV10-3 and TRBJ1-5; 8 bases fit TRBD1. The trim removed 10 bases at V and 7 bases at J, leaving 12 bases unmatched. Germline V lookup: CDR1 ENHRY, CDR2 SYGVKD. There are 14 residues in the CDR3. This chain's CDR3 is CATKTGELVQPQHF. For the CDR3, the DNA is TGTGCCACCAAGACAGGGGAACTCGTACAGCCCCAGCATTTT.

For this clonotype: A read error is possible here, since a much larger clone lies one base away. The CDR3 does not close with the conserved phenylalanine or tryptophan, likely indicating a read error. This CDR3 is CSALQAGGQPQHL. The CDR3 nucleotides read TGCAGCGCCTTACAGGCAGGGGGCCAGCCCCAGCATTTA. The chain couples TRBV29-1 to TRBJ1-5; 8 nucleotides align to TRBD1. V lost 7 bases and J lost 7; bases outside the gene matches: 9. Per germline, CDR1 SQVTM and CDR2 ANQGSEA. This CDR3 is built from 13 residues.

The chain links TRBV11-2 to TRBJ2-5, with a tentative D call TRBD1 (6 bases). Germline V gene data show CDR1 as SGHAT and CDR2 as FQNNGV. Trimming took 5 bases from V and 1 from J, leaving 26 bases between them. The CDR3 has 19 residues. CDR3 protein: CASSRIPRTGSKPQETQYF. The CDR3 nucleotides are TGTGCCAGCAGCAGAATCCCCAGAACAGGGTCTAAACCCCAAGAGACCCAGTACTTC.

This clonotype was observed at least ten times. The CDR3 here is CSARPLAANTGELFF. In DNA, the CDR3 is TGCAGTGCTAGACCTCTAGCAGCGAACACCGGGGAGCTGTTTTTT. J is TRBJ2-2 and V is TRBV20-1; D is perhaps TRBD2 (5 bases). V lost 2 bases and J 0 bases, leaving 10 bases between the germline ends. The germline V gene encodes CDR1 DFQATT and CDR2 SNEGSKA (reference sequence). This CDR3 has 15 amino acids.

This clonotype was picked up a small number of times. The chain uses TRBV20-1 and TRBJ2-7; 7 positions agree with TRBD1. After removal of 0 bases from V and 2 bases from J, the junction contained 7 bases not matched to a gene. The CDR3 totals 15 residues. From germline, CDR1 is DFQATT and CDR2 SNEGSKA (reference sequence). CDR3 residues: CSARDTGTVTYEQYF. The CDR3 bases are TGCAGTGCTAGAGATACCGGGACAGTAACCTACGAGCAGTACTTC.

Written as DNA, the CDR3 is TGTGCCAGCAGCTTAGTGGGGACAGGTCCCAAAAACATTCAGTACTTC. Translation: CASSLVGTGPKNIQYF. This chain connects TRBV7-9 to TRBJ2-4, with 8 nucleotides matching TRBD1. The V segment lost 1 base and the J segment 2 bases; nucleotides outside the gene matches: 4. Germline V CDR1 and CDR2: SEHNR, FQNEAQ (reference sequence). This CDR3 spans 16 amino acids.